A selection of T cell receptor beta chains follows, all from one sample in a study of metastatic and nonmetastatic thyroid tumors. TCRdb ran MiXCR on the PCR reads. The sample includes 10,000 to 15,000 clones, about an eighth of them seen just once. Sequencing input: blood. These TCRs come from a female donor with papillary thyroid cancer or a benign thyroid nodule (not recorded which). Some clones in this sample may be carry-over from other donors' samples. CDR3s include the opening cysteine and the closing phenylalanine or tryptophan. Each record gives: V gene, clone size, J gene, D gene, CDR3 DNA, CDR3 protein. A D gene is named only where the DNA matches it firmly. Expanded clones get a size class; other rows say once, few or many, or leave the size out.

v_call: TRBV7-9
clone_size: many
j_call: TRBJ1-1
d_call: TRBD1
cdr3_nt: TGTGCCAGCAGCTCCGGACAGGGGCGCATCACTAAAGCTTTCTTT
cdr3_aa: CASSSGQGRITKAFF

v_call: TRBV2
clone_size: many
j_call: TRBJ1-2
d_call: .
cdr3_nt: TGTGCCAGCATCGGGGTCGTCTATGGCTACACCTTC
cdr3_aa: CASIGVVYGYTF

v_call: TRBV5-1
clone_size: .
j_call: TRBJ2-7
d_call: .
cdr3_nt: TGCGCCAGCAGCTTGAGTTGGCGATACGAGCAGTACTTC
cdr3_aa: CASSLSWRYEQYF

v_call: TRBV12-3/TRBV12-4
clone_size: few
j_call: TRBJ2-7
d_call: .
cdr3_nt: TGTGCCAGCAGTTTAATGGAGGGGGCCATCGAGCAGTACTTC
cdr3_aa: CASSLMEGAIEQYF

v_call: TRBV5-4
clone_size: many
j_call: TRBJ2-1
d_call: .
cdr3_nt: TGTGCCAGCAGCTTTGTAGGGCCTCACAATGAGCAGTTCTTC
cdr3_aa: CASSFVGPHNEQFF

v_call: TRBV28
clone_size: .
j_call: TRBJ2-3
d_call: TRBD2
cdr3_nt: TGTGCCAGCAGGGGGTCTTCGCGGGGGGGCGGGGATACGCAGTATTTT
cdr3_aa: CASRGSSRGGGDTQYF

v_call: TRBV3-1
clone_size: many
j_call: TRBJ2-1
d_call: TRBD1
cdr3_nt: TGTGCCAGCAGCCCGGGACAGGGGGCTTCCAATGAGCAGTTCTTC
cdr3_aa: CASSPGQGASNEQFF

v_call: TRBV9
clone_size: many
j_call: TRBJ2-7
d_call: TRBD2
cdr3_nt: TGTGCCAGCAGCACTAGCGGTGCCTACGAGCAGTACTTC
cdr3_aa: CASSTSGAYEQYF

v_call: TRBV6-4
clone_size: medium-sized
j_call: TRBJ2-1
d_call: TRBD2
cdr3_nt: TGTGCCAGCAGTGACTCAGCGGGGGGCGACTACAATGAGCAGTTCTTC
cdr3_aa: CASSDSAGGDYNEQFF

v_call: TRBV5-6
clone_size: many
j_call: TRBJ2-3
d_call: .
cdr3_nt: TGTGCCAGCAGCTTGGAGGTGGGAATGAATACGCAGTATTTT
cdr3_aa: CASSLEVGMNTQYF

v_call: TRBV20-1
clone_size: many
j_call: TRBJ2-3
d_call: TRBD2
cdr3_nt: TGCAGTGCTAGTGCTAGCGGGAGAGATACGCAGTATTTT
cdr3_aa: CSASASGRDTQYF

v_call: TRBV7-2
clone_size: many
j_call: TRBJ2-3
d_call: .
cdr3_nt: TGTGCCAGCAGCTTACTACTAGATACGCAGTATTTT
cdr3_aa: CASSLLLDTQYF

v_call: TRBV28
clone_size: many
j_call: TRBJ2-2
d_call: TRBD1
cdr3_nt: TGTGCCAGCAGTTCGAAACTCCCCTCACAGGGGCCCACCGGGGAGCTGTTTTTT
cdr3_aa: CASSSKLPSQGPTGELFF

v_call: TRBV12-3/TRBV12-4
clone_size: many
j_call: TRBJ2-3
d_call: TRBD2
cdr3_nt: TGTGCCAGCAGGGAGCGGGAGCCAGATACGCAGTATTTT
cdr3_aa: CASREREPDTQYF

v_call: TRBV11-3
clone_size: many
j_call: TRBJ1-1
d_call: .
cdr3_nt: TGTGCCAGCAGCCCGACGGGGGGTTCCGAAGCTTTCTTT
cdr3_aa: CASSPTGGSEAFF

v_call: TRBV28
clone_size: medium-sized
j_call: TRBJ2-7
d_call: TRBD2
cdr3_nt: TGTGCCAGCAGTCCCCGGGGGAGCGGGACCTACGAGCAGTACTTC
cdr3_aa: CASSPRGSGTYEQYF

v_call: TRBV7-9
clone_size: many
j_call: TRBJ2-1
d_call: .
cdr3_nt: TGTGCCAGCAGCTCAGGATTCGGTGGTGAGTTCTTC
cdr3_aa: CASSSGFGGEFF

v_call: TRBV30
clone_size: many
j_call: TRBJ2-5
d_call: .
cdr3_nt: TGTGCCTGGAGAGCAGGGGGGGCCATCCAAGAGACCCAGTACTTC
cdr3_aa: CAWRAGGAIQETQYF

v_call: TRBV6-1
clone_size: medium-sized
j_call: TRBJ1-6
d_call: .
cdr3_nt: TGTGCCAGCAGTGAAGGATCAGGGGATGGCTCACCCCTCCACTTT
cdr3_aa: CASSEGSGDGSPLHF

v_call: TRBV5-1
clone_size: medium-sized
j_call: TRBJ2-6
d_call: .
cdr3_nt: TGCGCCAGCAGCCGGACAAGTGGAGGGACTGGGGCCAACGTCCTGACTTTC
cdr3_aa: CASSRTSGGTGANVLTF

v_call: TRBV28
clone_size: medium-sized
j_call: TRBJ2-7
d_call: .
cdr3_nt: TGTGCCAGCAACACACAGGGATTTTGGGAGCAGTACTTC
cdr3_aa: CASNTQGFWEQYF

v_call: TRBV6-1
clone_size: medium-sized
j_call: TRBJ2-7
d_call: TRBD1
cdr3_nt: TGTGCCAGCAGTACAGGGGGCGGCTACGAGCAGTACTTC
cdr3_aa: CASSTGGGYEQYF

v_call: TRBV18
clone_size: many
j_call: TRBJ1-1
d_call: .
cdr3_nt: TGTGCCAGCTCACCATCCGGGGACACTGAAGCTTTCTTT
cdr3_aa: CASSPSGDTEAFF

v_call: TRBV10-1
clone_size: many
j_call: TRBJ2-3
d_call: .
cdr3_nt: TGCGCCAGCAGTGGAGAGAGGGACACAGATACGCAGTATTTT
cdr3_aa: CASSGERDTDTQYF

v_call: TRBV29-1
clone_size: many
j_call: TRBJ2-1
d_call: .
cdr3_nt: TGCAGCGTTGAAGAAGGGACCTACAATGAGCAGTTCTTC
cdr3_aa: CSVEEGTYNEQFF

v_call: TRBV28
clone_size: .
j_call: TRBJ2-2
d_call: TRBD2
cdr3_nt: TGTGCCAGCAGTTTTTCAGGCGGGAGGTCCAACGTGGAGCTGTTTTTT
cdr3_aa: CASSFSGGRSNVELFF

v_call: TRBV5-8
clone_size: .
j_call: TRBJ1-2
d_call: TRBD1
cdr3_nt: TGTGCCAGCAGCTGGACAGGCCGTGGCTACACCTTC
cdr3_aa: CASSWTGRGYTF